These T cell receptor beta chains were read from a single sample in a study of regulatory T cells in long-lasting Graves disease. TCRdb independently ran MiXCR on the multiplex PCR reads; one entry per CDR3 protein. The sample consists of about 220,000 distinct CDR3 sequences, around a fifth of them appearing once. This sample also belongs to another study, concerning T cells in Graves' hyperthyroidism and ophthalmopathy.

This sample comprised peripheral blood mononuclear cells (PBMCs), obtained at new diagnosis, from a patient treated with antithyroid drugs. These receptors originate from a young woman with Graves disease. The CDR3 runs from the conserved cysteine through the conserved F or W. A D gene is named only where the DNA matches it firmly. Rows give clone size only sometimes, using once, few, many, or a class for an expanded clone.

len	v_gene	j_gene	d_gene	abundance	CDR3nt	CDR3aa
17	TRBV20-1	TRBJ1-2	NA	many	TGCAGTGCCCCGAGCCGGGGGGCTGGTTTTGTTGAATATGGCTACACCTTC	CSAPSRGAGFVEYGYTF
15	TRBV27	TRBJ2-2	NA	NA	TGTGCCAGCAGTTTTAGCACGGCGGGCACCGGGGAGCTGTTTTTT	CASSFSTAGTGELFF
15	TRBV18	TRBJ2-1	NA	many	TGTGCCAGCTCACCACCGAGAGGGCCGTACAATGAGCAGTTCTTC	CASSPPRGPYNEQFF
13	TRBV7-8	TRBJ1-5	NA	many	TGTGCCAGCACCCCGGGGAGCAATCAGCCCCAGCATTTT	CASTPGSNQPQHF
15	TRBV12-3/TRBV12-4	TRBJ2-3	TRBD1	NA	TGTGCCAGCAGTTTAGTCCGGGACAGGGCTGATACGCAGTATTTT	CASSLVRDRADTQYF
16	TRBV5-8	TRBJ1-5	NA	few	TGTGCCAGCAGCCTGATGGCAGGAGGCACCAATCAGCCCCAGCATTTT	CASSLMAGGTNQPQHF
13	TRBV20-1	TRBJ1-2	NA	many	TGCAGTGCATTCTATTGGGCTAACTATGGCTACACCTTC	CSAFYWANYGYTF
15	TRBV6-1	TRBJ2-7	NA	many	TGTGCCAGCAGTGAAGCGCCTGGCAGGAGTTACGAGCAGTACTTC	CASSEAPGRSYEQYF
15	TRBV6-1	TRBJ1-5	TRBD1	many	TGTGCCAGCACCCTGACAGGGGTTAGCAATCAGCCCCAGCATTTT	CASTLTGVSNQPQHF
14	TRBV6-2/TRBV6-3	TRBJ2-5	TRBD1	many	TGTGCCAGCCGGAACAGGGGGAGCGTTGAGACCCAGTACTTC	CASRNRGSVETQYF
13	TRBV28	TRBJ1-2	NA	NA	TGTGCCAGCAGTTTTCCCCGGAGCGGTGGCTACACCTTC	CASSFPRSGGYTF
11	TRBV28	TRBJ2-7	NA	NA	TGTGCCAGCACCTTAGGGTCCGAGCAGTACTTC	CASTLGSEQYF
15	TRBV19	TRBJ2-3	NA	few	TGTGCCAGTACTCACCTCGGGGCCGTCACAGATACGCAGTATTTT	CASTHLGAVTDTQYF
14	TRBV5-5	TRBJ1-2	TRBD1	few	TGTGCCAGCAGTCCTACTGACAGGGTTCATGGCTACACCTTC	CASSPTDRVHGYTF
13	TRBV6-1	TRBJ2-1	NA	many	TGTGCCAGCAGTCGGACGGGGGCAGGGGGGCAGTTCTTC	CASSRTGAGGQFF
19	TRBV28	TRBJ1-4	TRBD1	many	TGTGCCAGCAGTTTATGGTCAAGGGACAGGGGGCCTTACGATGAAAAACTGTTTTTT	CASSLWSRDRGPYDEKLFF
14	TRBV29-1	TRBJ2-3	NA	NA	TGCAGCGTTGCAGGGGACGCCGGCACAGATACGCAGTATTTT	CSVAGDAGTDTQYF
14	TRBV7-9	TRBJ1-2	NA	many	TGTGCCAGCAGCCAAAAGGGACCGGGCTATGGCTACACCTTC	CASSQKGPGYGYTF
15	TRBV28	TRBJ2-6	NA	NA	TGTGCCAGCAGTTTATCAGGGTATGAGGCCAACGTCCTGACTTTC	CASSLSGYEANVLTF
16	TRBV20-1	TRBJ2-3	TRBD1	many	TGCAGTGCTAGTATCCGGACAGGGGGCTGGTCAGATACGCAGTATTTT	CSASIRTGGWSDTQYF
13	TRBV20-1	TRBJ1-5	NA	NA	TGCAGTGCTGGGGGGACGGTATATCAGCCCCAGCATTTT	CSAGGTVYQPQHF
13	TRBV9	TRBJ1-1	NA	once	TGTGCCAGCAGCGCCGTTGGCGGGGATGAAGCTTTCTTT	CASSAVGGDEAFF
16	TRBV7-9	TRBJ2-6	NA	many	TGTGCCAGCAGCCCAGGGACGGCGTCTGGGGCCAACGTCCTGACTTTC	CASSPGTASGANVLTF
20	TRBV14	TRBJ1-2	TRBD1	NA	TGTGCCAGCAGCCACCTGACAGGGGTCGATCCCTTCAACCCCTCCTATGGCTACACCTTC	CASSHLTGVDPFNPSYGYTF
16	TRBV9	TRBJ1-2	NA	many	TGTGCCAGCAGCGTAACCGGACTTTGGACAGCCTATGGCTACACCTTC	CASSVTGLWTAYGYTF
13	TRBV30	TRBJ1-4	NA	few	TGTGCCTGGGACCGGGCAACTAATGAAAAACTGTTTTTT	CAWDRATNEKLFF